These 9 T cell receptor beta chains originate from one sample sequenced in a study. TCRdb re-derived calls from the RT-PCR reads in MiXCR, one entry per CDR3 protein. The sample shows around 700,000 distinct CDR3 sequences, approximately 14% of them seen only once. What was sequenced was memory CD4+ T cells from blood. These receptors were taken from a female donor in good health, serving as a healthy control.

As for this clonotype: The germline gene is not matched at one end of the junction; a read error may be the cause. This sequence joins TRBV28 and TRBJ2-7; weak D call: TRBD1 (6 bases). Germline V lookup: CDR1 MDHEN, CDR2 SYDVKM. This CDR3 spans 8 amino acids. The CDR3: CASSPTGF. Written as DNA, the CDR3 is TGTGCCAGCAGTCCAACAGGGTTC.

The table lists this clonotype with many counts. This chain uses TRBV20-1 with TRBJ1-6; 8 bases fit TRBD1. Germline V gene data show CDR1 as DFQATT and CDR2 as SNEGSKA (reference sequence). This CDR3 comprises 15 residues. V lost 7 bases, J lost 9 bases, and 14 bases stayed unmatched. This chain's CDR3 is CSVLLRGRGLSPLHF. The CDR3 nucleotides read TGCAGTGTTCTATTAAGGGGCAGGGGGCTTTCACCCCTCCACTTT.

This clonotype was counted only a few times. The chain uses TRBV5-5 and TRBJ2-5, with TRBD1 matching 9 bases. The germline V gene has CDR1 SGHKS and CDR2 YYEKEE (reference sequence). This CDR3 is 18 amino acids long. The ends lost 4 bases at V and 0 bases at J; junction bases unmatched: 13. CDR3 protein: CASSIQAPGQGYQETQYF. For the CDR3, the DNA is TGTGCCAGCAGCATTCAAGCTCCGGGACAGGGATACCAAGAGACCCAGTACTTC. Full variable domain (remainder filled in from reference TRBV5-5 and TRBJ2-5): DAGVTQSPTHLIKTRGQQVTLRCSPISGHKSVSWYQQVLGQGPQFIFQYYEKEERGRGNFPDRFSARQFPNYSSELNVNALLLGDSALYLCASSIQAPGQGYQETQYFGPGTRLLVL.

This clonotype was counted a few times. This chain connects TRBV12-3 or TRBV12-4 to TRBJ1-5; D possibly corresponds to TRBD1 (5 bases). This CDR3 is built from 14 residues. V gave up 5 bases and J gave up 2 bases, with 10 bases separating them. In nucleotides, the CDR3 is TGTGCCAGCAGTATGATAGGGGGCAATCAGCCCCAGCATTTT. Translation gives CASSMIGGNQPQHF.

This clonotype was recorded many times. The rearrangement joins TRBV6-5 to TRBJ2-7; D gene uncertain. Germline V gene data show CDR1 as MNHEY and CDR2 as SVGAGI. This CDR3 region has 9 residues. V dropped 8 bases and J dropped 3 bases, with 2 bases sitting between them. CDR3 sequence (DNA): TGTGCCAGCGGCTACGAGCAGTACTTC. Amino acids: CASGYEQYF.

CDR3 region: CASSLGQGQFF. CDR3 nucleotide sequence: TGTGCCAGCAGTTTAGGCCAGGGGCAGTTCTTC. The gene calls are TRBV6-2 or TRBV6-3 and TRBJ2-1; a weak D match, TRBD1 (5 bases). Trimming took 4 bases from V and 12 from J, leaving 10 bases between them. The CDR3 has 11 amino acids. Looked up from germline, CDR1 is MNHEY and CDR2 is SVGEGT.

The chain is built from TRBV15 and TRBJ2-1; D may be TRBD2 (5 bases). Trimming took off 6 bases at V and 0 bases at J, with 18 bases between the two ends. This CDR3 is 17 amino acids long. Germline V CDR1 and CDR2: LNHNV, YYDKDF (reference sequence). CDR3 loop: CATRQSGVGSSYNEQFF. The CDR3 DNA is TGTGCCACCAGACAGAGTGGTGTGGGGAGCTCCTACAATGAGCAGTTCTTC. Variable domain in full (rest from reference TRBV15 and TRBJ2-1): DAMVIQNPRYQVTQFGKPVTLSCSQTLNHNVMYWYQQKSSQAPKLLFHYYDKDFNNEADTPDNFQSRRPNTSFCFLDIRSPGLGDTAMYLCATRQSGVGSSYNEQFFGPGTRLTVL.

The rearrangement uses TRBV18 and TRBJ1-1; a weak D match, TRBD1 (6 bases). The CDR3 is 14 amino acids. Trimming pared 5 bases from V and 0 bases from J, leaving 10 bases between. CDR1 KGHSH and CDR2 LQKENI come from the germline V gene. CDR3 protein: CASSNQGMNTEAFF. The CDR3 DNA reads as TGTGCCAGCTCAAATCAGGGGATGAACACTGAAGCTTTCTTT.

This clonotype appeared a few times. The chain joins TRBV12-5 to TRBJ2-1; TRBD2 aligns across 10 bases. J lost 2 bases, V lost 5 bases, and 6 bases had no gene match. Per germline, CDR1 LGHNT and CDR2 FRNRAP. The CDR3 sequence is 16 residues long. CDR3 loop: CASGPSGTSAYNEQFF. CDR3 bases: TGTGCTAGTGGTCCTTCCGGGACTAGCGCCTACAATGAGCAGTTCTTC.